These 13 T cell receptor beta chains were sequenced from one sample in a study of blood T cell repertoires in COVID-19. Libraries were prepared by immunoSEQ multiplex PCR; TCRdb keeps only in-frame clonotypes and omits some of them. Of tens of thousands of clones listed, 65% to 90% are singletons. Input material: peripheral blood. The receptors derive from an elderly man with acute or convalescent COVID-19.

The CDR3 nucleotides are TGTGCCAGCCGGAGCGGGGGGTCCTACAATGAGCAGTTCTTC. Its translation: CASRSGGSYNEQFF. V is TRBV7-2 and J is TRBJ2-1; 9 bases are shared with TRBD2. V lost 8 bases and J lost 1; bases outside the gene matches: 3. Per germline, CDR1 SGHTA and CDR2 FQGNSA. CDR3 length equals 14 residues.

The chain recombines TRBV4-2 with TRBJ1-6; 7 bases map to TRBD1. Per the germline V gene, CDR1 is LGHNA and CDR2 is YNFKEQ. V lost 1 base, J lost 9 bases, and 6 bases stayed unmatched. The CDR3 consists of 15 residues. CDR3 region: CASSQVQGGSSPLHF. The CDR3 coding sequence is TGTGCCAGCAGCCAAGTTCAGGGGGGTAGTTCACCCCTCCACTTT.

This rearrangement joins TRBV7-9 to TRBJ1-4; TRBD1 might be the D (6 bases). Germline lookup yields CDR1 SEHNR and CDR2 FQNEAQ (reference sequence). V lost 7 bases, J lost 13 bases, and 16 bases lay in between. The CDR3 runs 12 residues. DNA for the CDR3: TGTGCCAGCACCCCCGGCGGGGGGCGACTGTTTTTT. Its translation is CASTPGGGRLFF.

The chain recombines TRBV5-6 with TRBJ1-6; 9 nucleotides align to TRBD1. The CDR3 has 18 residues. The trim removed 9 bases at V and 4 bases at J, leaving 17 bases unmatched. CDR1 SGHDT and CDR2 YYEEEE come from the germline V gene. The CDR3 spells CATSISTAGTGYNSPLHF. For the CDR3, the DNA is TGTGCCACTTCGATATCAACCGCCGGGACAGGGTATAATTCACCCCTCCACTTT.

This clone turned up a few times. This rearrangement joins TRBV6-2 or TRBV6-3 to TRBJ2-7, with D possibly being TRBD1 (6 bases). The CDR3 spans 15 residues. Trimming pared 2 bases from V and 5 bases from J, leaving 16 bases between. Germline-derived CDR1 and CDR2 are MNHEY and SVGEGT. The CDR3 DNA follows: TGTGCCAGCAGTTACGACGGACAGACCTTTAACGAGCAGTACTTC. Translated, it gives CASSYDGQTFNEQYF.

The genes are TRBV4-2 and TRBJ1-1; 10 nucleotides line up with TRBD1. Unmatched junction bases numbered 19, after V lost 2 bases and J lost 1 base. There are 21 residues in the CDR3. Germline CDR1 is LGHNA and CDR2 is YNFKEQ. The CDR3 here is CASSQNMGQGKVGVRNTEAFF. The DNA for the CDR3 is TGTGCCAGCAGCCAAAATATGGGACAGGGGAAGGTAGGTGTACGGAACACTGAAGCTTTCTTT.

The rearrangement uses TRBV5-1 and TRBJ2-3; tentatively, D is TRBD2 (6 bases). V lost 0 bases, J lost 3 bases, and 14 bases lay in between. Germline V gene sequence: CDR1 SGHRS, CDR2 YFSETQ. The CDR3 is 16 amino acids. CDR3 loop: CASSLGQGGGTDTQYF. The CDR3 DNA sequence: TGCGCCAGCAGCTTGGGGCAGGGAGGTGGAACAGATACGCAGTATTTT.

CDR3 coding DNA: TGTGCCAGCAGCCCAGGGACTGGAAACACCATATATTTT. Translation gives CASSPGTGNTIYF. The chain has TRBV7-2 and TRBJ1-3; maybe TRBD1 (5 bases). With 5 bases removed from V and 2 bases from J, the gap between germline ends came to 7 bases. Germline assignment: CDR1 SGHTA and CDR2 FQGNSA. This CDR3 has 13 amino acids.

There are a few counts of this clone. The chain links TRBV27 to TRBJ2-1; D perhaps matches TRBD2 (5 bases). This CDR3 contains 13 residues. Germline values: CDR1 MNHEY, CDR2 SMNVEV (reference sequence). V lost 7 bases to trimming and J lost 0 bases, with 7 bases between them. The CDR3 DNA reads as TGTGCCAGCACGGGGAGCTCCTACAATGAGCAGTTCTTC. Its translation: CASTGSSYNEQFF.

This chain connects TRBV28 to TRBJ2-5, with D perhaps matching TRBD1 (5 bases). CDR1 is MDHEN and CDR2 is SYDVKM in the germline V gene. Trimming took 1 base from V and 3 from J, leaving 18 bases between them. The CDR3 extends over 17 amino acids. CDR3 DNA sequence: TGTGCCAGCAGTTTATACTCGCTGTCAGGGATGAAAGAGACCCAGTACTTC. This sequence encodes CASSLYSLSGMKETQYF.

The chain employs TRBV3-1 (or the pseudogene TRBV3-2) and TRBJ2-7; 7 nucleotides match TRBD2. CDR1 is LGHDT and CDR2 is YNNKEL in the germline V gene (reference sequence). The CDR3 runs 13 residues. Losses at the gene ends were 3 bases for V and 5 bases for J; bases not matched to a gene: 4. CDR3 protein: CASSQGRANEQYF. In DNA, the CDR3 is TGTGCCAGCAGCCAGGGGAGGGCCAACGAGCAGTACTTC.

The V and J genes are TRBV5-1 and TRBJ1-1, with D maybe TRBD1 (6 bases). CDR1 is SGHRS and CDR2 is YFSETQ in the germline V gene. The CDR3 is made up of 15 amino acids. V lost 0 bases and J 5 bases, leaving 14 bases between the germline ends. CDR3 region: CASSLEGNRETEAFF. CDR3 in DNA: TGCGCCAGCAGCTTGGAAGGAAACAGGGAGACTGAAGCTTTCTTT.

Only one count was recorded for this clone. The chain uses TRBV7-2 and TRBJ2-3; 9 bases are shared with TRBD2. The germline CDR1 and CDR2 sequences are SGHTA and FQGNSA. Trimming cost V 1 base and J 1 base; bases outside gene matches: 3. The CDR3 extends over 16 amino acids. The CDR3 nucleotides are TGTGCCAGCAGCTTAGAGGCTAGCGGGGGCACAGATACGCAGTATTTT. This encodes CASSLEASGGTDTQYF.